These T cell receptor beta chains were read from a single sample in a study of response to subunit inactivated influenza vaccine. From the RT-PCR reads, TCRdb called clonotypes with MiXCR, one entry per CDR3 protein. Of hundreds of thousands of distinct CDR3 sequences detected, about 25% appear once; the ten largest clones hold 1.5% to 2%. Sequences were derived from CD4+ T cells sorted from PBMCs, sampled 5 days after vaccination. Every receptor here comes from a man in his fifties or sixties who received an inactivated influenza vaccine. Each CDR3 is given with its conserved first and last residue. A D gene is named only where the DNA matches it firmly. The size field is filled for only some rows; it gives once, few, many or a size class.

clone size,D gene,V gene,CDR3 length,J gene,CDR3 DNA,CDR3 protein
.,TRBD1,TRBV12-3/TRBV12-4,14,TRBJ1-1,TGTGCCAGCAGTTTAGGGGGACAGGGAAGTGAAGCTTTCTTT,CASSLGGQGSEAFF
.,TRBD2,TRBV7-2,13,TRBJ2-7,TGTGCCACTGGACTAGCGGGGGGGTACGAGCAGTACTTC,CATGLAGGYEQYF
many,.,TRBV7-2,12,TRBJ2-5,TGTGCCAGCAAACAGGACCAAGAGACCCAGTACTTC,CASKQDQETQYF
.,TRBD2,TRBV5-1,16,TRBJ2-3,TGCGCCAGCAGCTTGGGGACTAGCGGTTACACAGATACGCAGTATTTT,CASSLGTSGYTDTQYF
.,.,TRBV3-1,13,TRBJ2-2,TGTGCCAGCAGCCGATTCGACACCGGGGAGCTGTTTTTT,CASSRFDTGELFF
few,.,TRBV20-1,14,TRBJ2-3,TGCAGTGCCCCTCGGGGGACGGGCACAGATACGCAGTATTTT,CSAPRGTGTDTQYF
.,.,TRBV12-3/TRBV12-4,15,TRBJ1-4,TGTGCCAGCAGCCCGGGCTGGGGGGGAGAAGAAAAACTGTTTTTT,CASSPGWGGEEKLFF
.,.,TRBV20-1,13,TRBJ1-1,TGCAGTGCTAGAGATGAGGGGGACACTGAAGCTTTCTTT,CSARDEGDTEAFF
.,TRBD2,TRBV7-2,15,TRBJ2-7,TGTGCCAGCAGCTTTTTGGAGCGGGGGATGTACGAGCAGTACTTC,CASSFLERGMYEQYF
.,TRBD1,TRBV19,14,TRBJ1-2,TGTGCCAGTAGTATCGGGGACAGAAACTATGGCTACACCTTC,CASSIGDRNYGYTF
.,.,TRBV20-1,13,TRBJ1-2,TGCAGGGCTGACAGGAAGAGGGAATTGGGCTACACCTTC,CRADRKRELGYTF
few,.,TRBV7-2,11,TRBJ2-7,TGTGCCAGCAGCTTAACCCAAGAGCAGTACTTC,CASSLTQEQYF
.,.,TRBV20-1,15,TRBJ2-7,TGCAGTGCTAGTTCGGTTGCGGCCGGCTCCTACGAGCAGTACTTC,CSASSVAAGSYEQYF
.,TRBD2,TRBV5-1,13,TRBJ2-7,TGCGCCAGCAGACCCGGGACTAGCTACGAGCAGTACTTC,CASRPGTSYEQYF
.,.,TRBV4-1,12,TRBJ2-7,TGCGCCAGCAGCCCCCGGGAGTCTGTGCAGTACTTC,CASSPRESVQYF
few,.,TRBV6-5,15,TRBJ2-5,TGTGCCAGCAGTTACATGGCGGGAAGGCAAGAGACCCAGTACTTC,CASSYMAGRQETQYF
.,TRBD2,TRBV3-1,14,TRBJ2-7,TGTGCCAGCAGCCACCGACTAGCGGGTTACGAGCAGTACTTC,CASSHRLAGYEQYF
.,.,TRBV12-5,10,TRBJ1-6,TGTGCTAGTGGTTTGGTCCCCCTCCACTTT,CASGLVPLHF
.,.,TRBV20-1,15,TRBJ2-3,TGCAGTGCTAGAGGACGTAGGGGCACCACAGATACGCAGTATTTT,CSARGRRGTTDTQYF
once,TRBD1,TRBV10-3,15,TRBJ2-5,TGTGCCATCAAAAACCGGGACAGTCGACAAGAGACCCAGTACTTC,CAIKNRDSRQETQYF
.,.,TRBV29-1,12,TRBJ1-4,TGCAGCGCGAGGAACATTAATGAAAAACTGTTTTTT,CSARNINEKLFF
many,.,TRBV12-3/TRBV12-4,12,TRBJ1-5,TGTGCCAGCAGTTATCCGGGTCAGCCCCAGCATTTT,CASSYPGQPQHF
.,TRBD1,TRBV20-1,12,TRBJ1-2,TGCAGTGCTACGGACAGGAACTATGGCTACACCTTC,CSATDRNYGYTF
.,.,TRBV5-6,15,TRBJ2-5,TGTGCCAGCAGCTTCCAGACATCCCAAGTGGGGACCCAGTACTTC,CASSFQTSQVGTQYF
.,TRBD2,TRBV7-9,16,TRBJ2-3,TGTGCCAGCAGCTCACTAGCGGGGGCCTTCACAGATACGCAGTATTTT,CASSSLAGAFTDTQYF
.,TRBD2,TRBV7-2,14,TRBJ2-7,TGTGCCAGCAGCCTCCAGCGGGGCCCATACGAGCAGTACTTC,CASSLQRGPYEQYF
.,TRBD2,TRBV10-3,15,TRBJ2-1,TGTGCCATCAGTGCGAGCGGGGGGCATTACAATGAGCAGTTCTTC,CAISASGGHYNEQFF
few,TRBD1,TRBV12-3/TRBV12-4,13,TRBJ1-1,TGTGCCAGCAGTTGGGACAGAAACACTGAAGCTTTCTTT,CASSWDRNTEAFF
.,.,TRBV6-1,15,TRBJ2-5,TGTGCCAGCATCCCCCGCAGGAGGCAGGGAGAGACCCAGTACTTC,CASIPRRRQGETQYF
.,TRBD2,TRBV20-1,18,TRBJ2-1,TGCAGTGCTAGAGATGATTTAAGGGCTAGCGGGCAGGTTGATGAGCAGTTCTTC,CSARDDLRASGQVDEQFF
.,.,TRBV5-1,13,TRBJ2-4,TGCGCCAGCAGCCCGGAAAGAGGGAACATTCAGTACTTC,CASSPERGNIQYF
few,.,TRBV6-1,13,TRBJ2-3,TGTGCCAGCAGTGAAGCAGCCTCAGATACGCAGTATTTT,CASSEAASDTQYF
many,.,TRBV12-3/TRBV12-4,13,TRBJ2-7,TGTGCCAGCAGTAGACAGAGCTCCTACGAGCAGTACTTC,CASSRQSSYEQYF
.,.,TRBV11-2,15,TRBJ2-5,TGTGCCAGCACCCGAGGGAGGGGGCGGGAAGAGACCCAGTACTTC,CASTRGRGREETQYF
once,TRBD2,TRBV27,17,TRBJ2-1,TGTGCCAGCAGTTTAGGGACTAGCGGGAGGGCCATGCATGAGCAGTTCTTC,CASSLGTSGRAMHEQFF
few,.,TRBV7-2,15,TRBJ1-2,TGTGCCAGCAGCCCGACAATGGGCACCACCCGGGGCTACACCTTC,CASSPTMGTTRGYTF
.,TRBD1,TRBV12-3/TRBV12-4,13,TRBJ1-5,TGTGCCAGTCGGGGACAGATGGATCAGCCCCAGCATTTT,CASRGQMDQPQHF
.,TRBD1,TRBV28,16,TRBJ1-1,TGTGCCAGCAGTTCCCCAGGGGGCAAGGAGAACACTGAAGCTTTCTTT,CASSSPGGKENTEAFF
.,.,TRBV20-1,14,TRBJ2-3,TGCAGTGCTAGGGAGGCGGGTCCTCGGGATACGCAGTATTTT,CSAREAGPRDTQYF
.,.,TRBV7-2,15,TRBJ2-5,TGTGCCAGCAGCTTAGACGTTGCGGGGCCGTTGACCCAGTACTTC,CASSLDVAGPLTQYF
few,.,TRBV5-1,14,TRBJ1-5,TGCGCCAGCAGCATCGGAGGGGTCAATCAGCCCCAGCATTTT,CASSIGGVNQPQHF
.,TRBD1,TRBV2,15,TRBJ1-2,TGTGCCAGCAGAGGGGGACAGGAGGGCATTAATGGCTACACCTTC,CASRGGQEGINGYTF